This entry describes one TCR beta chain. Its target is not known. The data are from a study of long-term antiretroviral therapy in people with HIV. CDR3 size: 13 residues. Germline V gene sequence: CDR1 KGHSH, CDR2 LQKENI. The germline V and J ends were trimmed by 8 bases and 4 bases, with 14 bases remaining between them. One or more pre-ART and two or more post-ART PBMC samples were available from each donor. Investigators performed immunoSEQ version v3.0 at survey level. Sequencing had a target that covered 40,000-50,000 T-cell genomes per sample. Profiled with immunoSEQ multiplex PCR; TCRdb holds only in-frame clones, not every one. The repertoire has about 20,000 clones, 84% of them found once; the top ten carry 4.3%. Study results and limitations: Specimen acquisition occurred between about 2003 and 2018, potentially under older ART regimens. ART adherence, viral resistance and therapy changes were undocumented.

This TCR was sampled from a man under 40 with HIV. The input for sequencing was unsorted PBMCs, taken roughly 5.7 years after starting antiretroviral therapy. This chain connects TRBV18 to TRBJ1-1; maybe TRBD1 (5 bases). The CDR3 sequence is CASLTGGSTEAFF. The CDR3 coding sequence is TGTGCCAGCCTCACTGGGGGGTCCACTGAAGCTTTCTTT.